The present T cell receptor beta chain was sequenced within a study of regulatory T cells in long-lasting Graves disease. Specified time point: newly diagnosed GD, antithyroid drugs for less than 3 months. PBMCs were the source of the RNA used for TCR sequencing. This clonotype was recorded a few times. Through Arm-PCR of CDR3 regions and iRepertoire HTBI primers, TCR beta libraries were built. TCRdb fed the multiplex PCR reads into MiXCR, producing one record per CDR3 protein. The profile shows roughly 350,000 distinct CDR3 sequences, 16% of them singletons. Per the germline V gene, CDR1 is PRHDT and CDR2 is FYEKMQ (reference sequence). The V end lost 0 bases, the J end lost 3 bases, and 8 bases lay between the germline ends. The CDR3 has 14 amino acids. Another study also made use of these data, one on T cells in Graves' hyperthyroidism and ophthalmopathy. That work adds: First-round RT-PCR with HTBI primers amplified the TCR CDR3 region. Appearing also in blood were most of the thyroid clonotypes expanded above 0.001.

J is TRBJ1-2 and V is TRBV13, with D tentatively TRBD1 (5 bases). The source was peripheral blood mononuclear cells (PBMCs), collected at new diagnosis, from a patient treated with antithyroid drugs. The TCR was taken from a man aged 40-49 years with Graves disease. The CDR3 nucleotides are TGTGCCAGCAGCTTAGGACAGGTCGACTATGGCTACACCTTC. Translated, it gives CASSLGQVDYGYTF.